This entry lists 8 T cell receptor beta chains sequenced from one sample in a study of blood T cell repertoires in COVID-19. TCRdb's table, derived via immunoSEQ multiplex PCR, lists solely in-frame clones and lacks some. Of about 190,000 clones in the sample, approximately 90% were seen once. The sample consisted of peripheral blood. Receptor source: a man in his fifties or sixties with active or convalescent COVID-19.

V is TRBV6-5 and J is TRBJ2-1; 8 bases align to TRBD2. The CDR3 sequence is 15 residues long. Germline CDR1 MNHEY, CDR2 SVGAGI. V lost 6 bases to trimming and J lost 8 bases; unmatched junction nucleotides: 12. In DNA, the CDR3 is TGTGCCAGCAGCCGAGTGAGGGCCGGGGGGGATGAGCAGTTCTTC. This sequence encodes CASSRVRAGGDEQFF.

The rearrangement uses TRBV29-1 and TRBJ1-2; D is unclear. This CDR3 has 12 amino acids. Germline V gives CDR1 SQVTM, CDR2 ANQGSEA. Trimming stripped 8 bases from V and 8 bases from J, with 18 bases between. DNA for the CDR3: TGCAGCTCCAGTTGGTCCGGGGAAGGCTACACCTTC. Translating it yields CSSSWSGEGYTF.

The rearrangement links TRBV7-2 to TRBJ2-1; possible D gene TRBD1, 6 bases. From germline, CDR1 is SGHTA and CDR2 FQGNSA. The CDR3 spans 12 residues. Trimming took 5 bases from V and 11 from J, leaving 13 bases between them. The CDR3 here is CASSPYREKQFF. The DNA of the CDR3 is TGTGCCAGCAGCCCCTACAGGGAAAAGCAGTTCTTC.

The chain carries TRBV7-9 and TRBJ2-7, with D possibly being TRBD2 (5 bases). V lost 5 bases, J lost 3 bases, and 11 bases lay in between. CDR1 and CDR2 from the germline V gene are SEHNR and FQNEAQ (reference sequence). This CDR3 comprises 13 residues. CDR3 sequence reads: CASSRGRDYEQYF. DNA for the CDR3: TGTGCCAGCAGCCGGGGAAGGGACTACGAGCAGTACTTC.

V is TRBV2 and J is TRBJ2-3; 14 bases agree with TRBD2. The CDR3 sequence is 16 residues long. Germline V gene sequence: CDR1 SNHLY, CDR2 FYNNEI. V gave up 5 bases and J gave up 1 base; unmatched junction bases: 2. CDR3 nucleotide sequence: TGTGCCAGCAGTCCGGGACTAGCGGGGGGCACAGATACGCAGTATTTT. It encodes CASSPGLAGGTDTQYF. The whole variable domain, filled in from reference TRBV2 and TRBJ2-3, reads EPEVTQTPSHQVTQMGQEVILRCVPISNHLYFYWYRQILGQKVEFLVSFYNNEISEKSEIFDDQFSVERPDGSNFTLKIRSTKLEDSAMYFCASSPGLAGGTDTQYFGPGTRLTVL.

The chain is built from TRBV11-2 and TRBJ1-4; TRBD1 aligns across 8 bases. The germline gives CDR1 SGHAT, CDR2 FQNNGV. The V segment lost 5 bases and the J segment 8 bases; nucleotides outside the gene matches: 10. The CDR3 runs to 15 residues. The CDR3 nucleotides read TGTGCCAGCAGCGACCTAGACAGGGGAAAAGAAAAACTGTTTTTT. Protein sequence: CASSDLDRGKEKLFF.

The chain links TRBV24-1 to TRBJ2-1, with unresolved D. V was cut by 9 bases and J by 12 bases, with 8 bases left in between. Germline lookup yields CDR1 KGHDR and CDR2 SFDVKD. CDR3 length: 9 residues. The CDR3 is CATPSRQFF. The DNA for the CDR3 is TGTGCCACCCCGAGTCGGCAGTTCTTC.

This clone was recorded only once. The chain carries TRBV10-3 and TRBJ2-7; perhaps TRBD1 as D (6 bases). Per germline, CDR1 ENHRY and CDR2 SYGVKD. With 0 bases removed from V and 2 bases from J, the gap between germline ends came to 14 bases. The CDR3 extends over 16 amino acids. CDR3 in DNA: TGTGCCATCAGTGAGTCTTCAGGGGCGGGCCCCTACGAGCAGTACTTC. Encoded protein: CAISESSGAGPYEQYF.